This TCR beta chain is drawn from a study of shared clonotypes between healthy human individuals. TCRdb keeps only in-frame clones here, not all; method: immunoSEQ multiplex PCR. In the table there are some 2 million clones, about 95% of which are singletons. As defined, naive CD8 cells were CD45RO-negative and positively selected for CCR7, with terminally differentiated effector memory CD45RA+ cells excluded. Study-wide results and limits: How much donors shared clonotypes was expected to be affected by sequencing depth.

Germline-derived CDR1 and CDR2 are MDHEN and SYDVKM. V gave up 3 bases and J gave up 5 bases; unmatched junction bases: 6. The CDR3 has 15 residues. As regards this clone: The target antigen is unknown.

The receptor was derived from a man between 18 and 35 years old in good health. Sequenced input: naive CD8+ T cells sorted from blood. The chain couples TRBV28 to TRBJ2-7; 11 nucleotides align to TRBD2. The CDR3 DNA follows: TGTGCCAGCAGTTTTGTAGCGGGAGGGATCAACGAGCAGTACTTC. Residues: CASSFVAGGINEQYF.